These T cell receptor beta chains were read from a single sample in a study of CD8 T cells in Susac syndrome. From the immunoSEQ multiplex PCR reads, TCRdb called clonotypes with MiXCR, one entry per CDR3 protein. The data contain over 150,000 distinct CDR3 sequences, roughly 92% of them singletons. Sample: CD4+ T cells from PBMCs. The receptors were gathered from a human donor with multiple sclerosis. The CDR3 runs from the conserved cysteine through the conserved F or W. The D gene is left open where the match is weak. Size is omitted from some rows. Given values are once, few, many or a class for expanded clones.

J,D,length,size,V,CDR3,DNA
TRBJ1-5,NA,13,NA,TRBV20-1,CSAPEGTRQPQHF,TGCAGTGCCCCCGAGGGGACCAGGCAGCCCCAGCATTTT
TRBJ1-1,NA,15,few,TRBV18,CASSPRGDRNTEAFF,TGTGCCAGCTCACCGCGCGGCGACAGAAACACTGAAGCTTTCTTT
TRBJ1-2,NA,13,NA,TRBV2,CASSEDANYGYTF,TGTGCCAGCAGTGAGGATGCTAACTATGGCTACACCTTC
TRBJ1-1,NA,15,NA,TRBV3-1,CASSQGVGGGTEAFF,TGTGCCAGCAGCCAAGGAGTGGGTGGCGGTACTGAAGCTTTCTTT
TRBJ2-5,NA,12,NA,TRBV12-3/TRBV12-4,CASSQDQETQYF,TGTGCCAGCAGTCAGGATCAAGAGACCCAGTACTTC
TRBJ2-5,NA,13,NA,TRBV20-1,CSALTRAQETQYF,TGCAGTGCTTTGACGCGGGCTCAAGAGACCCAGTACTTC
TRBJ2-1,NA,15,NA,TRBV4-3,CASSQIREKYNEQFF,TGCGCCAGCAGCCAGATCAGGGAGAAGTACAATGAGCAGTTCTTC
TRBJ2-7,TRBD2,16,NA,TRBV4-3,CASSHGLAGELNEQYF,TGCGCCAGCAGCCATGGACTAGCGGGAGAGTTAAACGAGCAGTACTTC
TRBJ1-3,NA,11,NA,TRBV29-1,CSVEAGNTIYF,TGCAGCGTAGAGGCTGGAAACACCATATATTTT
TRBJ1-1,NA,12,NA,TRBV30,CAWTSGPTEAFF,TGTGCCTGGACGTCGGGACCCACTGAAGCTTTCTTT
TRBJ2-3,TRBD2,15,NA,TRBV20-1,CSASPTSGDVDTQYF,TGCAGTGCTAGTCCGACTAGCGGAGACGTGGATACGCAGTATTTT
TRBJ1-2,NA,13,NA,TRBV12-3/TRBV12-4,CASRQGLGYGYTF,TGTGCCAGCAGACAGGGACTGGGCTATGGCTACACCTTC
TRBJ2-1,NA,13,NA,TRBV6-5,CASSRGFYNEQFF,TGTGCCAGCAGCAGGGGATTCTACAATGAGCAGTTCTTC
TRBJ2-3,NA,14,NA,TRBV20-1,CSVGGAGSTDTQYF,TGCAGTGTTGGCGGGGCGGGATCCACAGATACGCAGTATTTT
TRBJ2-3,NA,13,NA,TRBV3-1,CASSARGTDTQYF,TGTGCCAGCAGCGCCCGGGGGACAGATACGCAGTATTTT
TRBJ1-5,NA,14,NA,TRBV12-3/TRBV12-4,CASSFKADIQPQHF,TGTGCCAGCAGTTTTAAGGCAGACATTCAGCCCCAGCATTTT
TRBJ1-4,TRBD1,15,NA,TRBV9,CASSVEGQGAQKLFF,TGTGCCAGCAGCGTAGAAGGACAGGGGGCGCAAAAACTGTTTTTT
TRBJ2-2,TRBD1,14,NA,TRBV5-1,CASRPGTGNGELFF,TGCGCCAGCAGACCCGGGACAGGCAACGGGGAGCTGTTTTTT
TRBJ1-1,NA,11,NA,TRBV20-1,CSARPGGRAFF,TGCAGTGCTAGACCGGGAGGGAGAGCTTTCTTT
TRBJ2-6,NA,16,NA,TRBV9,CASSVQGTSGANVLTF,TGTGCCAGCAGCGTACAGGGGACCTCTGGGGCCAACGTCCTGACTTTC